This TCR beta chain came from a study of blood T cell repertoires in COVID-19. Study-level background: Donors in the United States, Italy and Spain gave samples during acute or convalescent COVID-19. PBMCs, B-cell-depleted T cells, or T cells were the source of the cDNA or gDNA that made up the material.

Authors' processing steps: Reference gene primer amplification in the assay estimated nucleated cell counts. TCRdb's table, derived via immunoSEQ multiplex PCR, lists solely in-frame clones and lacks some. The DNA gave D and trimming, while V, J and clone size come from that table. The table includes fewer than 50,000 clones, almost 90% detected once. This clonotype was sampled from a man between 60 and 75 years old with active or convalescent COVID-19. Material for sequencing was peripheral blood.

The CDR3 here is CASSLGPGHSNQPQHF. CDR3 DNA sequence: TGTGCCAGCAGCTTAGGTCCGGGACACAGCAATCAGCCCCAGCATTTT. The chain employs TRBV7-9 and TRBJ1-5, with a tentative D call TRBD1 (6 bases). V dropped 1 base and J dropped 1 base, with 11 bases sitting between them. Per germline, CDR1 SEHNR and CDR2 FQNEAQ (reference sequence). CDR3 length: 16 amino acids.